This T cell receptor beta chain was obtained from a study of early stage breast cancer tumors. Study-wide context: Samples were sequenced at around 10-fold average coverage. Whole-study findings and limits: Enriched TCRB sequences shared across patients were mostly commonly generated sequences. Chain pairing and CD4, CD8 or FOXP3 expression were not captured.

About this clone: The antigen is undetermined.

With 5 bases removed from V and 4 bases from J, the gap between germline ends came to 9 bases. Looked up from germline, CDR1 is SGHTA and CDR2 is FQGNSA. This CDR3 comprises 14 residues. Each sample had two DNA replicates, about 0.5 ug blood or around 1.5 ug tissue. Libraries were prepared by immunoSEQ multiplex PCR; TCRdb keeps only in-frame clonotypes and omits some of them. The data show about 41,000 clones, with around two thirds seen just once and 5.5% to 8% held by the top ten. V gene TRBV7-2 combines with J gene TRBJ2-6; unclear D gene. What was sequenced was blood. The sequence was obtained from a person aged 45-60 years with breast cancer. The CDR3 DNA reads as TGTGCCAGCAGCCCTGCGATAGGGGCCAACGTCCTGACTTTC. Protein product: CASSPAIGANVLTF.